The clone carrying this T cell receptor (beta chain) was observed many times. Antigen specificity is unknown. V dropped 2 bases and J dropped 1 base, with 8 bases sitting between them. The CDR3 runs 14 residues. The data belong to a study of T-cell reconstitution after alpha-beta-depleted transplantation in children. Study conclusions and caveats: T-cell numbers and diversity one year post-transplant derived largely from freshly generated T cells. Surviving thymic progenitors and recipient T cells were the source of high TCRbeta diversity at day 60 in some patients.

Preparation of the TCRbeta library involved a method that used unique molecular identifiers. TCRdb redid the calling of the PCR reads with MiXCR, one entry per CDR3 protein. Of some 150,000 distinct CDR3 sequences in the sample, roughly 8.8% are singletons; the top ten hold about a sixth. Source: PBMCs, mostly from graft donor cells, taken 180 days after TCRalphabeta/CD19-depleted stem cell transplant. The rearrangement links TRBV12-3 or TRBV12-4 to TRBJ2-5; D not certain. This TCR came from a female patient aged 2-15 years who had a stem cell transplant for congenital amegakaryocytic thrombocytopenia, so the T cells may come from the graft donor. CDR3 DNA sequence: TGTGCCAGCAGTTTAAGGTCCCGCCAAGAGACCCAGTACTTC. Translation: CASSLRSRQETQYF.